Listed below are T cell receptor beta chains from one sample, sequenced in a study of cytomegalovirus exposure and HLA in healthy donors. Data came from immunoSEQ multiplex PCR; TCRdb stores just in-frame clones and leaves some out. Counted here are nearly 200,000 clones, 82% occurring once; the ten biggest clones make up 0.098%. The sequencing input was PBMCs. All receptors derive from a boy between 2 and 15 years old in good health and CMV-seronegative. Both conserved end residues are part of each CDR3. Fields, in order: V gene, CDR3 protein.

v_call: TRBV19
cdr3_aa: CASSRTTGSYEQYF

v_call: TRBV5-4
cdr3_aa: CASSRIAGGSYEQYF

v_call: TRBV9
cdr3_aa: CASSKNPQGTYYGYTF

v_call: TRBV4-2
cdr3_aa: CASSQAPGGRVGETQYF

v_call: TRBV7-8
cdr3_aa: CASSLERDRVSSNTEAFF

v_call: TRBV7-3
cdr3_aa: CASSHGLAGYNEQFF

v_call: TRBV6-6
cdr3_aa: CASRGQGPPQHF

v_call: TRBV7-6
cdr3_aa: CASSRFGQTSTDTQYF

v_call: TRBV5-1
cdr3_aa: CASSSTGGPYEQFF

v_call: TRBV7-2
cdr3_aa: CASSSGWLGEKLFF

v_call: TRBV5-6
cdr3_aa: CASSLIQGSYGYTF

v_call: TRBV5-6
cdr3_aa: CASSWGTGGNSPLHF

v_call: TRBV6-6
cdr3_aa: CASRQTSGGADTQYF

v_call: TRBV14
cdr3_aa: CASSLYSFNQPQHF

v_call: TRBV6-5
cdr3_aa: CASSYSETRAEKLFF

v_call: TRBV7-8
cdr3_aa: CASSLLRQETQYF

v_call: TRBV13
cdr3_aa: CASSLATGSYEQYF

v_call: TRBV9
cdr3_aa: CASSSSGQQETQYF

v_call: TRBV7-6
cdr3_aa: CASQLAGAETQYF

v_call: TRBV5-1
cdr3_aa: CASSSDRDGYTF

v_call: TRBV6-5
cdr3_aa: CASSSTGWYSPLHF

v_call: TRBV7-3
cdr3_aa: CASSLSGAISYNEQFF